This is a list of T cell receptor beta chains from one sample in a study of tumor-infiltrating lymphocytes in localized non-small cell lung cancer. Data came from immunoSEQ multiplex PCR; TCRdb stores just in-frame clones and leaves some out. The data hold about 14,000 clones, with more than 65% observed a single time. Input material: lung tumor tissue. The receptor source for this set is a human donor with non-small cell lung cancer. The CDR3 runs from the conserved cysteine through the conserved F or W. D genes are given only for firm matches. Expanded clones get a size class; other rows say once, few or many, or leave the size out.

CDR3 DNA: TGTGCCAGCAGCCTGGCCGGGGGAGATACGCAGTATTTT; CDR3 protein: CASSLAGGDTQYF; V gene: TRBV5-4; J gene: TRBJ2-3; CDR3 length: 13; D gene: NA; clone size: NA
CDR3 DNA: TGCGCCAGCAGCTTCGGATCCGGGGGGGCCCAAGAGACCCAGTACTTC; CDR3 protein: CASSFGSGGAQETQYF; V gene: TRBV5-1; J gene: TRBJ2-5; CDR3 length: 16; D gene: TRBD2; clone size: NA
CDR3 DNA: TGTGCCAGCACTCCTTCGCCGGGGAACACTGAAGCTTTCTTT; CDR3 protein: CASTPSPGNTEAFF; V gene: TRBV6-4; J gene: TRBJ1-1; CDR3 length: 14; D gene: NA; clone size: NA
CDR3 DNA: TGTGCCAGTAGTATCGGAGGGGCCTTGGTCGAGACCCAGTACTTC; CDR3 protein: CASSIGGALVETQYF; V gene: TRBV19; J gene: TRBJ2-5; CDR3 length: 15; D gene: NA; clone size: NA
CDR3 DNA: TGCAGTGCTACCAGGACAGATGGCTACACCTTC; CDR3 protein: CSATRTDGYTF; V gene: TRBV20-1; J gene: TRBJ1-2; CDR3 length: 11; D gene: NA; clone size: NA
CDR3 DNA: TGTGCCAGCAGCTTGGCGGGGGCCCCCGGGGTCCTGACTTTC; CDR3 protein: CASSLAGAPGVLTF; V gene: TRBV5-6; J gene: TRBJ2-6; CDR3 length: 14; D gene: NA; clone size: once
CDR3 DNA: TGTGCCAGTAGTATGGGACTAGCGGGGGCCCCCCCCACAGATACGCAGTATTTT; CDR3 protein: CASSMGLAGAPPTDTQYF; V gene: TRBV19; J gene: TRBJ2-3; CDR3 length: 18; D gene: TRBD2; clone size: NA
CDR3 DNA: TGTGCCAGCAGTGAATTTGGGGGGCGCGGATTCCCCCCCGGGGAGCTGTTTTTT; CDR3 protein: CASSEFGGRGFPPGELFF; V gene: TRBV2; J gene: TRBJ2-2; CDR3 length: 18; D gene: NA; clone size: NA
CDR3 DNA: TGTGCCTGGAGTACTGGGAGCAATCAGCCCCAGCATTTT; CDR3 protein: CAWSTGSNQPQHF; V gene: TRBV30; J gene: TRBJ1-5; CDR3 length: 13; D gene: NA; clone size: NA
CDR3 DNA: TGTGCCAGCAGCTCCCCACCTCCTGGGGCCAACGTCCTGACTTTC; CDR3 protein: CASSSPPPGANVLTF; V gene: TRBV7-9; J gene: TRBJ2-6; CDR3 length: 15; D gene: NA; clone size: NA
CDR3 DNA: TGTGCCAGCAGCGTTGGGACTAGCGACCAAGAGACCCAGTACTTC; CDR3 protein: CASSVGTSDQETQYF; V gene: TRBV11-2; J gene: TRBJ2-5; CDR3 length: 15; D gene: TRBD2; clone size: NA
CDR3 DNA: TGTGCCATCAGTGAGTCTATGACAGGGCTGGGAGGCTACACCTTC; CDR3 protein: CAISESMTGLGGYTF; V gene: TRBV10-3; J gene: TRBJ1-2; CDR3 length: 15; D gene: TRBD1; clone size: medium-sized
CDR3 DNA: TGTGCCAGCAACCGGGACGCCGGCACAGATACGCAGTATTTT; CDR3 protein: CASNRDAGTDTQYF; V gene: TRBV2; J gene: TRBJ2-3; CDR3 length: 14; D gene: NA; clone size: NA
CDR3 DNA: TGTGCCAGCAGCACAGGGGGAGGAGAGACCCAGTACTTC; CDR3 protein: CASSTGGGETQYF; V gene: TRBV11-2; J gene: TRBJ2-5; CDR3 length: 13; D gene: TRBD1; clone size: NA
CDR3 DNA: TGCGCCACACGTCCAGGACAGGGAGTGGATGAGCAGTTCTTC; CDR3 protein: CATRPGQGVDEQFF; V gene: TRBV5-1; J gene: TRBJ2-1; CDR3 length: 14; D gene: TRBD1; clone size: NA
CDR3 DNA: TGTGCCAGTAGTGCAGGACAGTCTAACACTGAAGCTTTCTTT; CDR3 protein: CASSAGQSNTEAFF; V gene: TRBV19; J gene: TRBJ1-1; CDR3 length: 14; D gene: NA; clone size: once
CDR3 DNA: TGTGCCATCGCTAGCGGGGGAAACACAGATACGCAGTATTTT; CDR3 protein: CAIASGGNTDTQYF; V gene: TRBV10-3; J gene: TRBJ2-3; CDR3 length: 14; D gene: TRBD2; clone size: NA
CDR3 DNA: TGTGCCAGCAGTTACGAGAGGAGGTCAGATACGCAGTATTTT; CDR3 protein: CASSYERRSDTQYF; V gene: TRBV6-5; J gene: TRBJ2-3; CDR3 length: 14; D gene: NA; clone size: NA
CDR3 DNA: TGTGCCTGGAAGATGGGCACTGAAGCTTTCTTT; CDR3 protein: CAWKMGTEAFF; V gene: TRBV30; J gene: TRBJ1-1; CDR3 length: 11; D gene: NA; clone size: medium-sized
CDR3 DNA: TGTGCCAGCTCAAAGACAGAGAACACTGAAGCTTTCTTT; CDR3 protein: CASSKTENTEAFF; V gene: TRBV18; J gene: TRBJ1-1; CDR3 length: 13; D gene: NA; clone size: NA
CDR3 DNA: TGTGCCAGCAGTAGCAGGGGGAACCAAGAGACCCAGTACTTC; CDR3 protein: CASSSRGNQETQYF; V gene: TRBV27; J gene: TRBJ2-5; CDR3 length: 14; D gene: TRBD1; clone size: NA
CDR3 DNA: TGTGCCAGAGGGACAGGGGGAACTGAAGCTTTCTTT; CDR3 protein: CARGTGGTEAFF; V gene: TRBV2; J gene: TRBJ1-1; CDR3 length: 12; D gene: TRBD1; clone size: NA
CDR3 DNA: TGTGCCAGCACCACAGTGAATACGGGAAGAGAGACCCAGTACTTC; CDR3 protein: CASTTVNTGRETQYF; V gene: TRBV2; J gene: TRBJ2-5; CDR3 length: 15; D gene: NA; clone size: NA
CDR3 DNA: TGTGCCAGCAGCTTAGGGACTAGCGGGAGAAGTGAGCAGTTCTTC; CDR3 protein: CASSLGTSGRSEQFF; V gene: TRBV7-2; J gene: TRBJ2-1; CDR3 length: 15; D gene: TRBD2; clone size: few
CDR3 DNA: TGTGCCAGCGGGGAGCGCCTGAGCTCCTACAATGAGCAGTTCTTC; CDR3 protein: CASGERLSSYNEQFF; V gene: TRBV2; J gene: TRBJ2-1; CDR3 length: 15; D gene: NA; clone size: NA
CDR3 DNA: TGCGCCAGCAGCTTTGGGGGCCTTGAAGCTTTCTTT; CDR3 protein: CASSFGGLEAFF; V gene: TRBV5-1; J gene: TRBJ1-1; CDR3 length: 12; D gene: NA; clone size: few
CDR3 DNA: TGTGCCAGCAGCTCCTGGACTAGCGGGAGGGTCACAGATACGCAGTATTTT; CDR3 protein: CASSSWTSGRVTDTQYF; V gene: TRBV5-4; J gene: TRBJ2-3; CDR3 length: 17; D gene: TRBD2; clone size: NA
CDR3 DNA: TGTGCCTGGAGTTGGACAGTGAACACCGGGGAGCTGTTTTTT; CDR3 protein: CAWSWTVNTGELFF; V gene: TRBV30; J gene: TRBJ2-2; CDR3 length: 14; D gene: NA; clone size: NA
CDR3 DNA: TGTGCCAGTGGTAGCGTCAGGCCCGGGGAGCTGTTTTTT; CDR3 protein: CASGSVRPGELFF; V gene: TRBV19; J gene: TRBJ2-2; CDR3 length: 13; D gene: NA; clone size: NA
CDR3 DNA: TGTGCCAGCAGTGACTCCCAGGGGTATCAGCCCCAGCATTTT; CDR3 protein: CASSDSQGYQPQHF; V gene: TRBV6-1; J gene: TRBJ1-5; CDR3 length: 14; D gene: NA; clone size: NA
CDR3 DNA: TGTGCCAGCAGCCCCGGGACTAGCGGGAGCACAGATACGCAGTATTTT; CDR3 protein: CASSPGTSGSTDTQYF; V gene: TRBV7-9; J gene: TRBJ2-3; CDR3 length: 16; D gene: TRBD2; clone size: NA
CDR3 DNA: TGTGCCAGCAGAACAGCAGATAATTCACCCCTCCACTTT; CDR3 protein: CASRTADNSPLHF; V gene: TRBV25-1; J gene: TRBJ1-6; CDR3 length: 13; D gene: NA; clone size: NA
CDR3 DNA: TGTGCCAGCACCCTTAGCGGGAGTGTCTACAATGAGCAGTTCTTC; CDR3 protein: CASTLSGSVYNEQFF; V gene: TRBV11-2; J gene: TRBJ2-1; CDR3 length: 15; D gene: TRBD2; clone size: NA
CDR3 DNA: TGTGCCAGCAGCTTGGCCGGCAGCCCCAATGAGCAGTTCTTC; CDR3 protein: CASSLAGSPNEQFF; V gene: TRBV5-4; J gene: TRBJ2-1; CDR3 length: 14; D gene: NA; clone size: NA
CDR3 DNA: TGTGCCAGTAGTCCACGGACAGGCTATGGCTACACCTTC; CDR3 protein: CASSPRTGYGYTF; V gene: TRBV19; J gene: TRBJ1-2; CDR3 length: 13; D gene: TRBD1; clone size: once
CDR3 DNA: TGTGCCATCAGGGACAGGGTGGCCGAGCAGTACTTC; CDR3 protein: CAIRDRVAEQYF; V gene: TRBV10-3; J gene: TRBJ2-7; CDR3 length: 12; D gene: TRBD1; clone size: medium-sized
CDR3 DNA: TGTGCCAGCAGCCTACAGGCGAGCTATGGCTACACCTTC; CDR3 protein: CASSLQASYGYTF; V gene: TRBV11-2; J gene: TRBJ1-2; CDR3 length: 13; D gene: NA; clone size: once
CDR3 DNA: TGCGCCAGCAGCTTTGCAGGGGGCAATCAGAACACTGAAGCTTTCTTT; CDR3 protein: CASSFAGGNQNTEAFF; V gene: TRBV5-1; J gene: TRBJ1-1; CDR3 length: 16; D gene: TRBD1; clone size: NA
CDR3 DNA: TGTGCCAGCAGCTTATGGACTGAAGAGACCCAGTACTTC; CDR3 protein: CASSLWTEETQYF; V gene: TRBV7-2; J gene: TRBJ2-5; CDR3 length: 13; D gene: NA; clone size: NA
CDR3 DNA: TGTGCCAGCAGTTTAAGGGAAGAGCAGTACTTC; CDR3 protein: CASSLREEQYF; V gene: TRBV28; J gene: TRBJ2-7; CDR3 length: 11; D gene: NA; clone size: NA
CDR3 DNA: TGTGCCAGCAGCTTGGCCGTCGACTCAACTGGGGCCAACGTCCTGACTTTC; CDR3 protein: CASSLAVDSTGANVLTF; V gene: TRBV5-5; J gene: TRBJ2-6; CDR3 length: 17; D gene: NA; clone size: NA
CDR3 DNA: TGTGCCAGCAGCTTGGGGGGCGGGAGCACAGATACGCAGTATTTT; CDR3 protein: CASSLGGGSTDTQYF; V gene: TRBV5-4; J gene: TRBJ2-3; CDR3 length: 15; D gene: NA; clone size: NA
CDR3 DNA: TGTGCCAGCAGATTGGACAGAAACACTGAAGCTTTCTTT; CDR3 protein: CASRLDRNTEAFF; V gene: TRBV6-5; J gene: TRBJ1-1; CDR3 length: 13; D gene: NA; clone size: NA
CDR3 DNA: TGTGCCAGCAGTGGGAACACCGGGGAGCTGTTTTTT; CDR3 protein: CASSGNTGELFF; V gene: TRBV2; J gene: TRBJ2-2; CDR3 length: 12; D gene: NA; clone size: NA
CDR3 DNA: TGTGCCAGCGTCAGGGGGAGAAACACCATATATTTT; CDR3 protein: CASVRGRNTIYF; V gene: TRBV2; J gene: TRBJ1-3; CDR3 length: 12; D gene: TRBD1; clone size: NA
CDR3 DNA: TGTGCCAGCAGTTTCCACAGGAGCACTGAAGCTTTCTTT; CDR3 protein: CASSFHRSTEAFF; V gene: TRBV28; J gene: TRBJ1-1; CDR3 length: 13; D gene: NA; clone size: NA
CDR3 DNA: TGTGCCAGTAGTATAAGGGACAGGGAGGAGTACGGCAATCAGCCCCAGCATTTT; CDR3 protein: CASSIRDREEYGNQPQHF; V gene: TRBV19; J gene: TRBJ1-5; CDR3 length: 18; D gene: TRBD1; clone size: NA
CDR3 DNA: TGTGCCACCCGAGGAGCGGGGGGTATTGCAGATACGCAGTATTTT; CDR3 protein: CATRGAGGIADTQYF; V gene: TRBV7-9; J gene: TRBJ2-3; CDR3 length: 15; D gene: TRBD2; clone size: NA
CDR3 DNA: TGTGCCAGTAGTTCCATCTACGAGCAGTACTTC; CDR3 protein: CASSSIYEQYF; V gene: TRBV19; J gene: TRBJ2-7; CDR3 length: 11; D gene: NA; clone size: NA
CDR3 DNA: TGTGCCAGTAGGAACTCAGGGGACTATGGCTACACCTTC; CDR3 protein: CASRNSGDYGYTF; V gene: TRBV19; J gene: TRBJ1-2; CDR3 length: 13; D gene: NA; clone size: NA
CDR3 DNA: TGTGCCAGCAGCTCGGCCGGGCGAGGAGAGACCCAGTACTTC; CDR3 protein: CASSSAGRGETQYF; V gene: TRBV6-5; J gene: TRBJ2-5; CDR3 length: 14; D gene: NA; clone size: NA
CDR3 DNA: TGTGCCAGTTGGGGGGTTACTAGCGGGAGCGACGCCGGGGAGCTGTTTTTT; CDR3 protein: CASWGVTSGSDAGELFF; V gene: TRBV19; J gene: TRBJ2-2; CDR3 length: 17; D gene: TRBD2; clone size: medium-sized